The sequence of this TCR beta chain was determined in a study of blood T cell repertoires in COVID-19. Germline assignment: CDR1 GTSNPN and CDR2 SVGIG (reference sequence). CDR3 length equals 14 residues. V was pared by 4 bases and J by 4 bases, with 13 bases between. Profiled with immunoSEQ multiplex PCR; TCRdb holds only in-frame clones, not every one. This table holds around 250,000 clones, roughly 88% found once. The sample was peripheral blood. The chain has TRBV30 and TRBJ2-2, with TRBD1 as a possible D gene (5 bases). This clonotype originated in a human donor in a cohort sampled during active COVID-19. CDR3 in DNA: TGTGCCTGGATACAGGATTCAGGCACCGGGGAGCTGTTTTTT. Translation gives CAWIQDSGTGELFF.